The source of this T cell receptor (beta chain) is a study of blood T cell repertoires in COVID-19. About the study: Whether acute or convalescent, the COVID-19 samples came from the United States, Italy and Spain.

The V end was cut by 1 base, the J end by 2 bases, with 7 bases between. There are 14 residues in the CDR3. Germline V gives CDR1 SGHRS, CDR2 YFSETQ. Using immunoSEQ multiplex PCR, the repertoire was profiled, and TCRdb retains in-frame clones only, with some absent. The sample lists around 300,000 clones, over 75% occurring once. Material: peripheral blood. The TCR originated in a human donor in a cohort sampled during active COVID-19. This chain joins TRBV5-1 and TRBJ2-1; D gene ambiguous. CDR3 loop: CASSLSRTYNEQFF. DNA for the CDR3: TGCGCCAGCAGCTTGTCCAGGACCTACAATGAGCAGTTCTTC. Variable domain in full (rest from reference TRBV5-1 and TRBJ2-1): KAGVTQTPRYLIKTRGQQVTLSCSPISGHRSVSWYQQTPGQGLQFLFEYFSETQRNKGNFPGRFSGRQFSNSRSEMNVSTLELGDSALYLCASSLSRTYNEQFFGPGTRLTVL.